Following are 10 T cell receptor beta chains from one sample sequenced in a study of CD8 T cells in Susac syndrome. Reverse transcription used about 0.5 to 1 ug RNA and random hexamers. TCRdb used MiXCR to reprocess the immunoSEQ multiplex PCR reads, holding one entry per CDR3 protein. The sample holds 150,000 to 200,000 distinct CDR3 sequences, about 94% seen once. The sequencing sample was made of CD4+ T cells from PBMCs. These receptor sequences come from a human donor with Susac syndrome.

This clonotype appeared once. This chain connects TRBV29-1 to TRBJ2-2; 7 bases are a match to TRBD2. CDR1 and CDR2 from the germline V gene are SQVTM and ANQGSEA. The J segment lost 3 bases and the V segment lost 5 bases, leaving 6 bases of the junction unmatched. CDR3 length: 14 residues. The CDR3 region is CSVSTSTYTGELFF. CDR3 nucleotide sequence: TGCAGCGTTTCGACTAGCACATACACCGGGGAGCTGTTTTTT.

The CDR3 DNA reads TGTGCCAGCAGAGCGACAGGGTCGTATCAGCCCCAGCATTTT. Amino acids: CASRATGSYQPQHF. This chain uses TRBV6-2 or TRBV6-3 with TRBJ1-5; TRBD1 matches at 7 bases. Looked up from germline, CDR1 is MNHEY and CDR2 is SVGEGT. V dropped 6 bases and J dropped 5; count of bases not matched to a gene: 7. CDR3 size: 14 residues.

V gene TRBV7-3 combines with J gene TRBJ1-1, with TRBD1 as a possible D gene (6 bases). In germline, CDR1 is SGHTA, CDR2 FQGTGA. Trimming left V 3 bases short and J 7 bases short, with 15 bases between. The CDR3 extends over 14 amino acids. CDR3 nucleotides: TGTGCCAGCAGCTTGGACAGTGGGAACTTTGAAGCTTTCTTT. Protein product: CASSLDSGNFEAFF.

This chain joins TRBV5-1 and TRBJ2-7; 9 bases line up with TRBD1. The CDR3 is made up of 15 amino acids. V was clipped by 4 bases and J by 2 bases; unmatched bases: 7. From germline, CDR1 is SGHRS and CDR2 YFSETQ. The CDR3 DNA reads TGCGCCAGCAGCGATGGACAGGGGCGCCCCTACGAGCAGTACTTC. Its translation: CASSDGQGRPYEQYF.

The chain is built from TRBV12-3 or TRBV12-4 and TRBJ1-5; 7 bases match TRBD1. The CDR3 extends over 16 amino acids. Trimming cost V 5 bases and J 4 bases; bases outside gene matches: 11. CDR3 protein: CASSPKTGMGNQPQHF. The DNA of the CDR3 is TGTGCCAGCAGTCCGAAGACAGGGATGGGGAATCAGCCCCAGCATTTT.

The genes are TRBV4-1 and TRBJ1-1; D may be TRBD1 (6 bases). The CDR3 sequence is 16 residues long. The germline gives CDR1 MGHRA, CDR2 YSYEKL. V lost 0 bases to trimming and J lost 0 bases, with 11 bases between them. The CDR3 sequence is CASSQEQGGLNTEAFF. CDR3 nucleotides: TGCGCCAGCAGCCAAGAACAGGGAGGTTTGAACACTGAAGCTTTCTTT.

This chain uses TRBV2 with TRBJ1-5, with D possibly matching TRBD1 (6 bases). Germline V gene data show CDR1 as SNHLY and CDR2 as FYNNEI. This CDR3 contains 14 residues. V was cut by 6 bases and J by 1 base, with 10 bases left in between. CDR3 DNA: TGTGCCAGCAGGGACAGAACGAGCAATCAGCCCCAGCATTTT. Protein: CASRDRTSNQPQHF.

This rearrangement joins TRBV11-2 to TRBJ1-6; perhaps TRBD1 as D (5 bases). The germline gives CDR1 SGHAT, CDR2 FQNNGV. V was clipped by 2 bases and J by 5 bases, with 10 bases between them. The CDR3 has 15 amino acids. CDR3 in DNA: TGTGCCAGCAGCTTACGTCGGGGGAATAATTCACCCCTCCACTTT. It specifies CASSLRRGNNSPLHF. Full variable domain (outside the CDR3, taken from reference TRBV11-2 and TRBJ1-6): EAGVAQSPRYKIIEKRQSVAFWCNPISGHATLYWYQQILGQGPKLLIQFQNNGVVDDSQLPKDRFSAERLKGVDSTLKIQPAKLEDSAVYLCASSLRRGNNSPLHFGNGTRLTVT.

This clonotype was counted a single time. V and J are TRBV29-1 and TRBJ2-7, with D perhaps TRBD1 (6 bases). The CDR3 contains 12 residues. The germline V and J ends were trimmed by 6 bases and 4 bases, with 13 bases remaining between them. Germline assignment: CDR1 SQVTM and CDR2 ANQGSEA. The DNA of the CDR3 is TGCAGCGTACAACAGGGTTCTTACGAGCAGTACTTC. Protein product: CSVQQGSYEQYF.

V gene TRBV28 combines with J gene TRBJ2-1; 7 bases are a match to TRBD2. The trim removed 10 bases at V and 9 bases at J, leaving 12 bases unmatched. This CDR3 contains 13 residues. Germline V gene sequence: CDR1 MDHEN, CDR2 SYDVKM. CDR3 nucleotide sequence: TGTGCCACAGGACTTCCCGGCGGGGGTGAGCAGTTCTTC. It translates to CATGLPGGGEQFF.